These T cell receptor beta chains were read from a single sample in a study of radiation and T cells in renal cell carcinoma. Using immunoSEQ multiplex PCR, the repertoire was profiled, and TCRdb retains in-frame clones only, with some absent. Of approximately 150,000 clones in the sample, approximately 86% were seen once. The sequenced sample was blood, obtained from a patient whose treatment included radiotherapy and nephrectomy. Receptor source: a woman aged 45 to 65 with renal cell carcinoma. Each CDR3 is given with its conserved first and last residue. The order of the fields is V gene, J gene, clone size, D gene, CDR3 protein, CDR3 DNA. A D gene is named only where the DNA matches it firmly. Some rows have no size entry. The others give once, few or many, or a class for an expanded clone.

TRBV2	TRBJ2-5	NA	TRBD2	CASSGGGQETQYF	TGTGCCAGCAGTGGGGGGGGCCAAGAGACCCAGTACTTC
TRBV10-1	TRBJ2-3	NA	TRBD2	CASVNVGGRLFVDTQYF	TGCGCCAGCGTAAACGTTGGCGGGAGGTTATTTGTAGATACGCAGTATTTT
TRBV18	TRBJ2-3	NA	NA	CASSPGAVTDTQYF	TGTGCCAGCTCACCAGGGGCGGTTACAGATACGCAGTATTTT
TRBV4-3	TRBJ1-1	NA	NA	CASSPVRLNTEAFF	TGCGCCAGCAGCCCAGTGCGGCTGAACACTGAAGCTTTCTTT
TRBV7-2	TRBJ1-3	NA	TRBD1	CASSPRTGAFSGNTIYF	TGTGCCAGCAGCCCGCGGACAGGGGCCTTCTCTGGAAACACCATATATTTT
TRBV7-9	TRBJ2-3	few	TRBD2	CASSMTSGSLDTQYF	TGTGCCAGCAGCATGACTAGCGGGAGCCTAGATACGCAGTATTTT
TRBV5-1	TRBJ2-3	NA	TRBD2	CASTGTTETQYF	TGCGCCAGCACCGGGACTACTGAAACGCAGTATTTT
TRBV7-2	TRBJ2-3	once	TRBD2	CASSTRLAGDTDTQYF	TGTGCCAGCAGCACGAGACTAGCGGGAGACACAGATACGCAGTATTTT
TRBV5-4	TRBJ2-7	NA	TRBD2	CASSQELAGGGSYEQYF	TGTGCCAGCAGCCAGGAACTAGCGGGAGGGGGGTCCTACGAGCAGTACTTC
TRBV5-1	TRBJ1-4	once	NA	CASSQGQKVEKLFF	TGCGCCAGCAGCCAGGGACAAAAGGTAGAAAAACTGTTTTTT
TRBV5-4	TRBJ2-7	NA	NA	CASSLGLTDEQYF	TGTGCCAGCAGCTTGGGGTTGACGGACGAGCAGTACTTC
TRBV4-3	TRBJ2-5	NA	TRBD1	CASSQDEGRGIRETQYF	TGCGCCAGCAGCCAAGATGAGGGCAGGGGGATCCGAGAGACCCAGTACTTC
TRBV5-1	TRBJ1-2	NA	NA	CASSLASGQANYGYTF	TGCGCCAGCAGCTTGGCCTCGGGTCAGGCTAACTATGGCTACACCTTC
TRBV6-6	TRBJ2-5	NA	TRBD1	CASSYRQGEETQYF	TGTGCCAGCAGTTACAGACAGGGTGAAGAGACCCAGTACTTC
TRBV5-6	TRBJ1-3	once	NA	CASSLGQVGNTIYF	TGTGCCAGCAGCTTGGGGCAGGTCGGAAACACCATATATTTT
TRBV6-5	TRBJ2-3	NA	NA	CASSYSGPDTQYF	TGTGCCAGCAGTTACTCGGGTCCAGATACGCAGTATTTT
TRBV28	TRBJ1-2	NA	TRBD1	CASSKIQGYYGYTF	TGTGCCAGCAGTAAGATACAGGGGTACTATGGCTACACCTTC
TRBV6-6	TRBJ1-5	NA	TRBD1	CASSYPVGGEQPQHF	TGTGCCAGCAGTTACCCGGTAGGGGGCGAGCAGCCCCAGCATTTT
TRBV28	TRBJ2-7	NA	NA	CASSVSTFGAYEQYF	TGTGCCAGCAGCGTTTCCACCTTTGGGGCCTACGAGCAGTACTTC
TRBV25-1	TRBJ2-7	NA	NA	CASREYTNSYEQYF	TGTGCCAGCAGGGAATACACAAACTCCTACGAGCAGTACTTC
TRBV7-8	TRBJ2-7	NA	NA	CASSLTVDYEQYF	TGTGCCAGCAGCCTGACGGTCGACTACGAGCAGTACTTC
TRBV7-9	TRBJ2-5	NA	TRBD2	CASRRGRRESETQYF	TGTGCCAGCAGAAGGGGTAGGCGGGAGAGTGAGACCCAGTACTTC
TRBV5-1	TRBJ1-1	few	NA	CASSLDSGAEAFF	TGCGCCAGCAGCTTGGATAGCGGGGCTGAAGCTTTCTTT
TRBV4-3	TRBJ2-1	NA	NA	CASSQDFLQGRNEQFF	TGCGCCAGCAGCCAAGATTTCTTGCAGGGTAGGAATGAGCAGTTCTTC
TRBV6-8	TRBJ2-7	NA	TRBD1	CASSYSAGGYEQYF	TGTGCCAGCAGTTACTCGGCAGGGGGATACGAGCAGTACTTC
TRBV15	TRBJ2-7	NA	NA	CATSRDRGSYEQYF	TGTGCCACCAGCAGAGATAGGGGCAGCTACGAGCAGTACTTC
TRBV7-9	TRBJ2-7	NA	TRBD2	CASSPVTAGGSYEQYF	TGTGCCAGCAGCCCCGTTACAGCGGGGGGCTCCTACGAGCAGTACTTC
TRBV15	TRBJ2-3	NA	NA	CATSRDGFAQYF	TGTGCCACCAGCAGAGATGGGTTTGCGCAGTATTTT
TRBV19	TRBJ2-2	few	NA	CATAPQSHYTGELFF	TGTGCCACCGCCCCGCAATCCCATTACACCGGGGAGCTGTTTTTT
TRBV7-9	TRBJ2-5	NA	TRBD1	CASRGTGVLGTQYF	TGTGCCAGCAGGGGGACAGGGGTCTTGGGGACCCAGTACTTC
TRBV9	TRBJ1-6	once	TRBD1	CASSGMTGGNSPLHF	TGTGCCAGCAGCGGTATGACAGGGGGTAATTCACCCCTCCACTTT
TRBV7-9	TRBJ1-5	NA	NA	CASSLAPGTQPQHF	TGTGCCAGCAGCTTAGCTCCAGGCACTCAGCCCCAGCATTTT
TRBV5-1	TRBJ2-1	NA	NA	CASSPQLPDNEQFF	TGCGCCAGCAGTCCGCAATTGCCCGACAATGAGCAGTTCTTC
TRBV4-2	TRBJ1-1	once	NA	CASSQDLENTEAFF	TGTGCCAGCAGCCAAGATTTAGAAAACACTGAAGCTTTCTTT
TRBV7-2	TRBJ2-2	NA	TRBD2	CASSPGLRGYTGELFF	TGTGCCAGCAGCCCCGGTCTGCGGGGGTACACCGGGGAGCTGTTTTTT
TRBV14	TRBJ1-1	once	NA	CASSQGSGSNTEAFF	TGTGCCAGCAGCCAAGGATCAGGGTCGAACACTGAAGCTTTCTTT
TRBV2	TRBJ1-4	NA	TRBD1	CASSLDRGDEKLFF	TGTGCCAGCAGTTTGGACAGGGGCGATGAAAAACTGTTTTTT
TRBV5-1	TRBJ2-1	NA	NA	CASSLNSVDEQFF	TGCGCCAGCAGCCTTAATAGCGTTGATGAGCAGTTCTTC
TRBV4-2	TRBJ1-3	NA	TRBD1	CASSQDLGQGNTIYF	TGTGCCAGCAGCCAAGATCTGGGACAGGGTAACACCATATATTTT
TRBV18	TRBJ1-1	NA	NA	CASSRFPGGAREAFF	TGTGCCAGCTCACGATTCCCGGGAGGGGCGCGGGAAGCTTTCTTT
TRBV5-1	TRBJ2-7	NA	NA	CASSRMTVYEQYF	TGCGCCAGCAGCCGGATGACAGTCTACGAGCAGTACTTC
TRBV6-1	TRBJ2-2	NA	NA	CASRVVEINTGELFF	TGTGCCAGCAGAGTGGTAGAAATAAACACCGGGGAGCTGTTTTTT
TRBV6-1	TRBJ2-7	NA	NA	CASSANLPYEQYF	TGTGCCAGCAGTGCAAACCTGCCCTACGAGCAGTACTTC
TRBV10-3	TRBJ2-7	NA	NA	CAISESQGGGRGQYF	TGTGCCATCAGTGAGTCTCAAGGAGGCGGGCGGGGACAGTACTTC
TRBV6-5	TRBJ1-1	NA	NA	CASSSPRENTEAFF	TGTGCCAGCAGTTCCCCGAGGGAGAACACTGAAGCTTTCTTT
TRBV28	TRBJ2-5	NA	NA	CASSYTDAQETQYF	TGTGCCAGCAGTTACACGGACGCTCAAGAGACCCAGTACTTC
TRBV29-1	TRBJ2-1	NA	TRBD2	CSVEDRRLAGGKSYNEQFF	TGCAGCGTTGAAGATCGGAGGCTAGCGGGAGGGAAATCTTACAATGAGCAGTTCTTC
TRBV28	TRBJ2-1	NA	TRBD1	CASSTTRGPSSYNEQFF	TGTGCCAGCAGTACGACCAGGGGGCCCAGCTCCTACAATGAGCAGTTCTTC
TRBV18	TRBJ2-3	NA	NA	CASSPITDTQYF	TGTGCCAGCTCACCAATCACAGATACGCAGTATTTT
TRBV28	TRBJ2-7	NA	TRBD2	CASSWWTSGFYEQYF	TGTGCCAGCAGTTGGTGGACTAGCGGATTCTACGAGCAGTACTTC
TRBV5-1	TRBJ2-1	NA	NA	CASSLVQAYNEQFF	TGCGCCAGCAGCTTGGTACAGGCTTACAATGAGCAGTTCTTC
TRBV5-1	TRBJ2-7	NA	NA	CASTGRTNSYEQYF	TGCGCCAGCACGGGACGAACCAACTCCTACGAGCAGTACTTC
TRBV6-4	TRBJ2-1	NA	TRBD2	CASSVETSGNNEQFF	TGTGCCAGCAGTGTAGAGACTAGCGGCAACAATGAGCAGTTCTTC
TRBV27	TRBJ2-2	NA	TRBD1	CASSINRGHLNTGELFF	TGTGCCAGCAGCATAAACAGGGGGCACCTGAACACCGGGGAGCTGTTTTTT
TRBV10-3	TRBJ2-6	NA	NA	CASSQDSSGANVLTF	TGTGCCAGCAGCCAAGACAGTTCTGGGGCCAACGTCCTGACTTTC
TRBV11-3	TRBJ2-1	NA	TRBD2	CASSSSGTSGSNEQFF	TGTGCCAGCAGCTCCTCCGGGACTAGCGGGAGCAATGAGCAGTTCTTC
TRBV7-9	TRBJ1-1	NA	TRBD1	CASSLETGGRTEAFF	TGTGCCAGCAGCTTAGAGACAGGGGGCCGGACTGAAGCTTTCTTT
TRBV5-8	TRBJ1-2	NA	TRBD1	CASSPRQGSYGYTF	TGTGCCAGCAGCCCCCGACAGGGGAGTTATGGCTACACCTTC
TRBV10-1	TRBJ2-2	NA	NA	CALGLRGVNTGELFF	TGCGCCCTCGGCTTGAGGGGAGTTAACACCGGGGAGCTGTTTTTT
TRBV6-4	TRBJ1-3	NA	NA	CASSREAGNTIYF	TGTGCCAGCAGCCGCGAGGCTGGAAACACCATATATTTT